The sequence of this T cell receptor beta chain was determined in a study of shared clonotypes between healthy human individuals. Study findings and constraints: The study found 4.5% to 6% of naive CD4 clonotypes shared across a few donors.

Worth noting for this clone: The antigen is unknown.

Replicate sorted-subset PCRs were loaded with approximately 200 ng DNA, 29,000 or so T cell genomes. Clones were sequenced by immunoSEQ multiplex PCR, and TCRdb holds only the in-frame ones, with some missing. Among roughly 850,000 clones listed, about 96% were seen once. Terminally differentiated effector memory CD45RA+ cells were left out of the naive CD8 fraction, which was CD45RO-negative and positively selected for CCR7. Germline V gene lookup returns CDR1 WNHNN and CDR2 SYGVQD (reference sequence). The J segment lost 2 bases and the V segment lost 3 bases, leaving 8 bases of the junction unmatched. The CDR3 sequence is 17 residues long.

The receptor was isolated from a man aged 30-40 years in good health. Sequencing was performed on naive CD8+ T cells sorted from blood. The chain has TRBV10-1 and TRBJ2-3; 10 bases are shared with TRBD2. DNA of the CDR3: TGCGCCAGCAGTGAAGACAGGACTAGCGGATACACAGATACGCAGTATTTT. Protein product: CASSEDRTSGYTDTQYF.